The 14 T cell receptor beta chains listed next were all sequenced from one sample in a study of identifying expanded T cells in peripheral blood. TCRdb's table, derived via immunoSEQ multiplex PCR, lists solely in-frame clones and lacks some. Of more than 90,000 clones in the sample, roughly 85% were seen once. The sequenced sample consisted of blood. The receptors stem from a person aged 18 to 75 in good health.

This chain joins TRBV11-2 and TRBJ2-5; 9 bases align to TRBD1. The V and J ends lost 5 bases and 4 bases, in that order; junction bases with no gene match: 5. This CDR3 region has 14 residues. CDR1 SGHAT and CDR2 FQNNGV come from the germline V gene. DNA of the CDR3: TGTGCCAGCAGCCTATTACAGGGGGCAGAGACCCAGTACTTC. Translation: CASSLLQGAETQYF.

Notes on this clone: This sequence may be a read error, since a much larger clone differs from it by one base. Other DNA sequences within the sample encode an identical CDR3. The V call is TRBV19, the J call TRBJ1-2; D gene uncertain. The germline gives CDR1 LNHDA, CDR2 SQIVND (reference sequence). This CDR3 has 13 amino acids. This chain's CDR3 is CASSIDLQYGYTF. CDR3 DNA sequence: TGTGCTAGTAGTATAGATCTTCAATATGGCTACACCTTC. The whole variable domain, remainder taken from reference TRBV19 and TRBJ1-2, is DGGITQSPKYLFRKEGQNVTLSCEQNLNHDAMYWYRQDPGQGLRLIYYSQIVNDFQKGDIAEGYSVSREKKESFPLTVTSAQKNPTAFYLCASSIDLQYGYTFGSGTRLTVV.

The CDR3 sequence is CATSRVFGGARAYEQYF. CDR3 DNA: TGTGCCACCAGCAGAGTTTTTGGGGGCGCGCGGGCCTACGAGCAGTACTTC. The V call is TRBV15, the J call TRBJ2-7; D is possibly TRBD1 (6 bases). Germline assignment: CDR1 LNHNV and CDR2 YYDKDF (reference sequence). V lost 1 base and J 2 bases, leaving 18 bases between the germline ends. The CDR3 length is 17 residues.

The J gene is TRBJ1-2, the V gene TRBV7-8; D is perhaps TRBD1 (6 bases). Looked up from germline, CDR1 is SGHVS and CDR2 is FQNEAQ. CDR3 length equals 15 residues. The V gene lost 1 base and the J gene lost 6 bases, with 15 bases spanning the gap. The CDR3 here is CASSLGTGTFDGYTF. The CDR3 coding sequence is TGTGCCAGCAGCTTAGGTACCGGGACATTTGATGGCTACACCTTC.

The chain is built from TRBV10-3 and TRBJ2-1; D ambiguous. This CDR3 has 14 residues. Trimming shortened V by 2 bases and J by 7 bases, and 12 bases separated the two germline ends. Germline V gene data show CDR1 as ENHRY and CDR2 as SYGVKD. CDR3 sequence (DNA): TGTGCCATCAGTGAGGACTTAGCAACGAATGAGCAGTTCTTC. Protein sequence: CAISEDLATNEQFF.

The chain couples TRBV7-9 to TRBJ2-3; D not resolved. This CDR3 comprises 13 residues. The germline gives CDR1 SEHNR, CDR2 FQNEAQ (reference sequence). V was clipped by 5 bases and J by 5 bases, with 11 bases between them. The CDR3, as DNA: TGTGCCAGCAGCCCCCTCGCGATAGATACGCAGTATTTT. Protein sequence: CASSPLAIDTQYF.

J is TRBJ2-4 and V is TRBV27; TRBD1 matches 8 bases. The CDR3 loop spans 16 amino acids. In germline, CDR1 is MNHEY, CDR2 SMNVEV (reference sequence). The trim removed 4 bases at V and 1 base at J, leaving 6 bases unmatched. The CDR3 nucleotides are TGTGCCAGCAGTTCCAGGACAGGGATGGCCAAAAACATTCAGTACTTC. As protein: CASSSRTGMAKNIQYF.

This clone was recorded once. CDR3 in DNA: TGTGCCAGCAGAACGGGGGAACAATACGAGCAGTACTTC. It encodes CASRTGEQYEQYF. The V gene is TRBV6-6, the J gene TRBJ2-7; a weak D match, TRBD2 (6 bases). Between the trimmed V and J ends, which lost 6 bases and 4 bases, there was a span of 13 bases. In germline, CDR1 is MNHNY, CDR2 SVGAGI (reference sequence). This CDR3 is built from 13 residues.

This rearrangement joins TRBV2 to TRBJ2-7; 8 nucleotides line up with TRBD1. CDR1 SNHLY and CDR2 FYNNEI come from the germline V gene. V was pared by 7 bases and J by 1 base, with 9 bases of the junction left unmatched. The CDR3 totals 15 residues. As DNA, the CDR3 is TGTGCCAGCATTCGACAGGGGCTTCATTCCTACGAGCAGTACTTC. This sequence encodes CASIRQGLHSYEQYF.

The chain has TRBV7-6 and TRBJ1-1; a possible D gene is TRBD1 (5 bases). Trimming cost V 3 bases and J 4 bases, with 15 bases left between them. Germline V gene data show CDR1 as SGHVS and CDR2 as FNYEAQ. This CDR3 has 15 residues. The CDR3 sequence: CASSFRGARSTEAFF. The CDR3 DNA reads TGTGCCAGCAGCTTTAGAGGGGCGAGGAGCACTGAAGCTTTCTTT.

The chain recombines TRBV4-1 with TRBJ2-1; D is ambiguous. V was shortened by 0 bases and J by 6 bases, with 15 bases between the two germline ends. CDR1 is MGHRA, CDR2 YSYEKL, per germline. The CDR3 spans 16 residues. The CDR3 reads CASSQDVGILSNEQFF. CDR3 sequence (DNA): TGCGCCAGCAGCCAAGATGTAGGGATTTTGAGCAATGAGCAGTTCTTC.

This chain connects TRBV30 to TRBJ2-6; no reliable D call. This CDR3 has 15 residues. The V end was cut by 3 bases, the J end by 0 bases, with 9 bases between. The germline V gene has CDR1 GTSNPN and CDR2 SVGIG (reference sequence). The CDR3 sequence is CAWRVNPSGANVLTF. Written as DNA, the CDR3 is TGTGCCTGGAGGGTAAACCCCTCTGGGGCCAACGTCCTGACTTTC.

This clone appeared once. This sequence joins TRBV27 and TRBJ2-4; possible D gene TRBD2, 5 bases. Germline V CDR1 and CDR2: MNHEY, SMNVEV (reference sequence). The ends were cut back, 5 bases at V and 3 bases at J, with 17 bases in the middle. CDR3 length: 16 amino acids. The CDR3 bases are TGTGCCAGCAGTCCCTTGGACGGCGGAGGCAAAAACATTCAGTACTTC. It is translated as CASSPLDGGGKNIQYF.

This chain connects TRBV18 to TRBJ2-7; D not resolved. The CDR3 is made up of 13 amino acids. Trimming pared 1 base from V and 6 bases from J, leaving 10 bases between. CDR1 is KGHSH and CDR2 is LQKENI in the germline V gene. The CDR3 DNA sequence: TGTGCCAGCTCACCACGGGTGTCGGGCGAGCAGTACTTC. Encoded protein: CASSPRVSGEQYF.